The present entry profiles one T cell receptor beta chain with its context. The antigen remains undetermined. This record comes from a study of identical twins. The V and J ends lost 2 bases and 10 bases, in that order; junction bases with no gene match: 3. CDR1 and CDR2 (germline): SGHRS, YFSETQ. CDR3 length: 12 residues. Notes on the study in general: With monozygotic twins, out-of-frame TCR alpha sharing exceeded what models estimated.

TCRdb re-called the 5' RACE reads with MiXCR, one entry per CDR3 protein. The repertoire consists of roughly 720,000 distinct CDR3 sequences, with over 15% occurring once and the leading ten covering about 12%. This sample also belongs to another study, concerning T cells expressing NK-cell markers. In that study: It was from sorted CD3+CD56+NKG2C+, CD3+CD56+NKG2C- and CD3+CD56-NKG2C+ T cells that TCR beta repertoires came.

The sequencing input was PBMCs. The TCR comes from a woman aged 18 to 35 in good health. The chain recombines TRBV5-1 with TRBJ2-1, with TRBD1 matching over 7 bases. The CDR3: CASSFPGQEQFF. The CDR3 DNA sequence: TGCGCCAGCAGCTTTCCGGGACAGGAGCAGTTCTTC. Filled out from reference TRBV5-1 and TRBJ2-1, the complete variable domain reads KAGVTQTPRYLIKTRGQQVTLSCSPISGHRSVSWYQQTPGQGLQFLFEYFSETQRNKGNFPGRFSGRQFSNSRSEMNVSTLELGDSALYLCASSFPGQEQFFGPGTRLTVL.